The rows below give T cell receptor beta chains drawn from one sample of a study of blood T cell repertoires in COVID-19. Clones were read by immunoSEQ multiplex PCR, and TCRdb kept only the in-frame ones, dropping some. The table shows over 250,000 clones, with around four fifths occurring only once. Sequencing was done on a sample of PBMCs or T cells enriched from blood (not recorded which). Receptors originate from a young man with acute COVID-19. Both conserved end residues are part of each CDR3. D genes are given only for firm matches. For some rows the clone size is stated as once, few or many, or as a class when expanded; others skip it.

D	V	J	size	CDR3	DNA
NA	TRBV6-2/TRBV6-3	TRBJ2-3	NA	CASSVGLPPADTQYF	TGTGCCAGCAGTGTTGGACTACCGCCCGCAGATACGCAGTATTTT
NA	TRBV6-5	TRBJ1-3	NA	CASTAPGQGNTIYF	TGTGCCAGCACCGCACCGGGACAAGGAAACACCATATATTTT
TRBD1	TRBV3-1/TRBV3-2	TRBJ1-2	once	CASSQDRGQHGYTF	TGTGCCAGCAGCCAAGATAGGGGACAGCATGGCTACACCTTC
TRBD1	TRBV19	TRBJ1-6	NA	CASTLGQWNSPLHF	TGTGCCAGTACGTTGGGACAGTGGAATTCACCCCTCCACTTT
NA	TRBV6-4	TRBJ2-2	medium-sized	CASSVAAGHTGELFF	TGTGCCAGCAGTGTTGCGGCAGGGCATACCGGGGAGCTGTTTTTT
NA	TRBV9	TRBJ1-5	NA	CASSVEGREGQPQHF	TGTGCCAGCAGCGTTGAAGGGAGGGAGGGACAGCCCCAGCATTTT
NA	TRBV19	TRBJ2-1	NA	CASSIVGRGEQFF	TGTGCCAGTAGTATAGTGGGGAGAGGTGAGCAGTTCTTC
TRBD1	TRBV10-1	TRBJ1-5	few	CASRGQGNPRNQPQHF	TGCGCCAGCAGGGGACAGGGTAATCCTCGCAATCAGCCCCAGCATTTT
NA	TRBV28	TRBJ2-1	NA	CASSLKLFGDEQFF	TGTGCCAGCAGTTTAAAGTTGTTCGGGGATGAGCAGTTCTTC
NA	TRBV25-1	TRBJ1-6	medium-sized	CASSTGQLLNSPLHF	TGTGCCAGCAGTACTGGACAGCTTCTGAATTCACCCCTCCACTTT
NA	TRBV27	TRBJ2-3	NA	CASRSAARTDTQYF	TGTGCCAGCAGATCGGCGGCGCGCACAGATACGCAGTATTTT
NA	TRBV2	TRBJ2-1	NA	CASRADSSYNEQFF	TGTGCCAGCAGGGCAGACAGTTCCTACAATGAGCAGTTCTTC
TRBD2	TRBV24-1	TRBJ2-3	NA	CATSDRIAGGADTQYF	TGTGCCACCAGTGACCGAATAGCGGGGGGGGCAGATACGCAGTATTTT
NA	TRBV29-1	TRBJ1-1	NA	CSTSGGRTEAFF	TGCAGCACCTCGGGGGGTAGGACTGAAGCTTTCTTT
TRBD1	TRBV4-1	TRBJ2-5	NA	CASSPGQGIQETQYF	TGCGCCAGCAGCCCCGGACAGGGGATCCAAGAGACCCAGTACTTC
NA	TRBV6-5	TRBJ1-1	NA	CASSHNTGSAEAFF	TGTGCCAGCAGTCACAACACAGGGAGTGCTGAAGCTTTCTTT
TRBD2	TRBV7-7	TRBJ2-1	NA	CASSSRLAGGYNEQFF	TGTGCTAGCAGCTCCCGACTAGCGGGAGGTTACAATGAGCAGTTCTTC
NA	TRBV20-1	TRBJ1-5	NA	CSASQGADQPQHF	TGCAGTGCTAGTCAGGGCGCCGATCAGCCCCAGCATTTT
TRBD2	TRBV6-1	TRBJ2-1	NA	CASSELAGGPHEQFF	TGTGCCAGCAGTGAACTAGCGGGGGGGCCGCATGAGCAGTTCTTC
NA	TRBV27	TRBJ2-3	NA	CASSFRQGTDTQYF	TGTGCCAGCAGTTTCCGACAGGGCACAGATACGCAGTATTTT
TRBD2	TRBV6-4	TRBJ2-1	NA	CASSETSGGMHEQFF	TGTGCCAGCAGTGAGACTAGCGGGGGGATGCATGAGCAGTTCTTC
NA	TRBV7-2	TRBJ2-3	NA	CASGIPRRPSTDTQYF	TGTGCCAGCGGAATACCTAGGCGCCCAAGCACAGATACGCAGTATTTT
NA	TRBV7-9	TRBJ1-1	NA	CASSFMFDTEAFF	TGTGCCAGCAGCTTTATGTTCGACACTGAAGCTTTCTTT
NA	TRBV7-9	TRBJ1-5	NA	CASSRSQSGANQPQHF	TGTGCCAGCAGTCGCTCTCAGTCAGGGGCTAATCAGCCCCAGCATTTT
NA	TRBV29-1	TRBJ2-5	NA	CSVDRRLTGIEETQYF	TGCAGCGTTGACCGGAGATTAACAGGGATCGAAGAGACCCAGTACTTC
NA	TRBV20-1	TRBJ1-1	NA	CSKGRGTEAFF	TGCAGTAAAGGAAGGGGAACTGAAGCTTTCTTT
NA	TRBV6-5	TRBJ2-1	NA	CASSRTSYNEQFF	TGTGCCAGCAGCCGGACTTCCTACAATGAGCAGTTCTTC
NA	TRBV20-1	TRBJ2-1	NA	CSASVSGNEQFF	TGCAGTGCTAGTGTGTCGGGAAATGAGCAGTTCTTC
NA	TRBV30	TRBJ1-5	NA	CAWSVQMGANQPQHF	TGTGCCTGGAGTGTACAAATGGGCGCAAATCAGCCCCAGCATTTT